This T cell receptor beta chain came from a study of blood T cells in healthy people across ages. The use of a sample-barcoded 5' primer and a J-beta primer mix characterized a second PCR of roughly 6 to 11 cycles. From the 5' RACE reads, TCRdb called clonotypes with MiXCR, one entry per CDR3 protein. The repertoire holds 1.5 million to 2 million distinct CDR3 sequences, with roughly 49% as singletons. Germline V gene lookup returns CDR1 LGHNA and CDR2 YSLEER. The CDR3 is 17 residues long. Between the trimmed V and J ends, which lost 2 bases and 1 base, there was a span of 16 bases. The origin of this receptor is a woman aged 35 to 49 in good health. Specimen: blood. This sequence joins TRBV4-3 and TRBJ2-3; D possibly corresponds to TRBD1 (6 bases). The CDR3 is CASSQSQWGLGTDTQYF. The CDR3 DNA sequence: TGCGCCAGCAGCCAATCACAATGGGGGCTTGGCACAGATACGCAGTATTTT.